This TCR beta chain emerged from a study of blood T cell repertoires in COVID-19. Study-wide background: Collection of acute and convalescent COVID-19 samples took place in the United States, Italy and Spain.

Original methodology: Counts of nucleated cells, estimated from reference gene primer amplification, were obtained. The table came from immunoSEQ multiplex PCR; TCRdb's copy has only in-frame clones and leaves some out. V, J and clone size are those of that table, while D and trimming were read from the DNA. The table shows about 150,000 clones, with around four fifths occurring only once. Deletions cut 5 bases from V and 0 bases from J, with 7 bases between. The CDR3 has 13 residues. During active infection, Seattle patients enrolled and were then monitored through disease. The sequence was obtained from a woman of 80 years or more with COVID-19, enrolled during active disease. The sample taken for sequencing was peripheral blood. The chain recombines TRBV12-3 or TRBV12-4 with TRBJ1-1; tentatively, D is TRBD1 (5 bases). The CDR3 DNA reads TGTGCCAGCAGTATGACAGTGAACACTGAAGCTTTCTTT. Translated, it gives CASSMTVNTEAFF.